Reported below is one T cell receptor beta chain. Antigen: not known. These data originate in a study of vaccination and CD4 T cells after COVID-19. Cultured CD4+ T cell DNA was sequenced using the Oncomine TCR Beta short-read assay. Once CD4+ T cells had been cultured, genomic DNA was extracted from them. Each CDR3 protein gets one entry after TCRdb re-called the PCR reads with MiXCR. The sample consists of 14,000 to 15,000 distinct CDR3 sequences, around half of them appearing once. Stated treatment: approximately 9-day PBMC culture with coronavirus spike peptide pools or control peptides (ViraFEST assay). ViraFEST used peptide pools to expand antigen-specific T cells before TCR sequencing. The study's findings and limits: Looking at convalescent patients, 304 of their 307 vaccine-specific clones were spike mono-reactive.

The sequences come from cultured CD4+ T cells from blood, collected after SARS-CoV-2 vaccination. The TCR was taken from a human donor with COVID-19.

CDR3: CASGWGRAQETQYF. DNA of the CDR3: TGTGCCAGCGGCTGGGGCAGGGCTCAAGAGACCCAGTACTTC. This chain connects TRBV27 to TRBJ2-5, with D possibly being TRBD1 (5 bases). This CDR3 has 14 residues. V lost 8 bases and J lost 2, with 15 bases in between. The germline V gene encodes CDR1 MNHEY and CDR2 SMNVEV (reference sequence).